The source of this TCR beta chain is a study of Tregs in tolerant kidney transplant recipients. Study conclusions and caveats: Tregs expanded with activated donor B cells seemed most donor-specific. The small number of patients limits these findings pending further validation.

A remark on this clone: Its specificity is not known.

Germline V gene sequence: CDR1 LNHDA, CDR2 SQIVND (reference sequence). CDR3 size: 15 residues. V was pared by 1 base and J by 7 bases, with 9 bases of the junction left unmatched. The nonmyeloablative bone marrow transplants came from related graft donors, with transient mixed chimerism. Unstimulated regulatory T cells (CD4+CD25+CD127-), CD4+CD25- non-regulatory cells, CD4 and CD8 cells were FACS-sorted from thawed PBMCs. Generated by immunoSEQ multiplex PCR, the TCRdb table keeps only in-frame clones and is missing some. The top ten clones hold 1.5% to 2% of a sample with approximately 82,000 clones, 93% of them seen once.

The chain is built from TRBV19 and TRBJ2-5, with 7 bases that match TRBD1. The sequence was collected from a human patient who received a combined kidney and bone marrow transplant. Some T cells may be graft donor cells. Sequencing used CD4+ T cells from blood (PBMCs), obtained 12 months after the transplant. The CDR3 DNA reads TGTGCCAGTAGTATAGTGACAGGGACCAGGGGGACCCAGTACTTC. As protein: CASSIVTGTRGTQYF.